What follows are 14 T cell receptor beta chains derived from one specimen sequenced in a study of blood T cells in healthy people across ages (dated by TCRdb to between 2015 and 2017). Receptor libraries were prepared by 5' RACE. The data were produced on an Illumina HiSeq 2500. A second PCR of roughly 7 to 12 cycles was performed with a sample-barcoded 5' primer and a J-beta primer mix. TCRdb passed the public sequencing reads through fastp at Q25 and MiXCR, retaining productive beta sequences. A single entry per CDR3 protein holds the most common genes and DNA from its merged rows. Counted in this sample were around 1,500,000 distinct CDR3 sequences; about 30% of them appeared once. Clones ranked in the top ten supply roughly 8% of the sample. Sequenced material: blood. All receptors come from a young woman in good health.

This clonotype showed up just a few times. The chain recombines TRBV29-1 with TRBJ1-1, with D unclear. The CDR3 consists of 13 residues. CDR1 SQVTM and CDR2 ANQGSEA come from the germline V gene. V shed 5 bases and J shed 5 bases, with 15 bases lying between them. For the CDR3, the DNA is TGCAGCGTTAACGGCTCCCCTGGAACTGAAGCTTTCTTT. Translating gives CSVNGSPGTEAFF.

The J gene is TRBJ2-4, the V gene TRBV6-5; D remains unclear. V was shortened by 2 bases and J by 13 bases, with 9 bases between the two germline ends. CDR3 size: 11 residues. The V gene's germline CDR1 is MNHEY and CDR2 SVGAGI. CDR3: CASSYVGVQYF. The CDR3 region has the DNA TGTGCCAGCAGTTACGTGGGCGTGCAGTACTTC.

The V gene is TRBV3-1, the J gene TRBJ1-2; the match to TRBD1 covers 9 bases. In germline, CDR1 is LGHDT, CDR2 YNNKEL (reference sequence). This CDR3 contains 14 residues. Trimming cost V 2 bases and J 8 bases; bases outside gene matches: 6. CDR3 protein: CASSQWDREGGYTF. As DNA, the CDR3 is TGTGCCAGCAGCCAATGGGACAGGGAAGGCGGCTACACCTTC.

Concerning this clonotype: This sequence may be a read error, since a much larger clone differs from it by one base. This chain uses TRBV6-6 with TRBJ2-1; D may be TRBD1 (6 bases). The CDR3 has 12 amino acids. Germline assignment: CDR1 MNHNY and CDR2 SVGAGI (reference sequence). This CDR3 reads CAGSTLGGEQFF. For the CDR3, the DNA is TGTGCCGGCAGCACCCTAGGGGGTGAGCAGTTCTTC.

The V and J genes are TRBV3-1 and TRBJ2-5; 11 bases are a match to TRBD2. V gave up 5 bases and J gave up 5 bases; unmatched junction bases: 10. CDR3 size: 16 residues. CDR1 LGHDT and CDR2 YNNKEL come from the germline V gene (reference sequence). The CDR3 is CASSAYLAGGGETQYF. As DNA, the CDR3 is TGTGCCAGCAGCGCCTACCTAGCGGGGGGCGGGGAGACCCAGTACTTC.

This clonotype turned up a few times. The chain links TRBV15 to TRBJ2-3, with 7 bases aligning to TRBD2. Per germline, CDR1 LNHNV and CDR2 YYDKDF (reference sequence). V lost 0 bases and J lost 3; bases outside the gene matches: 6. This CDR3 has 16 residues. The CDR3 loop is CATSREKRGDTDTQYF. CDR3 sequence (DNA): TGTGCCACCAGCAGAGAAAAGCGGGGAGATACAGATACGCAGTATTTT.

The chain is built from TRBV5-5 and TRBJ2-5; D remains ambiguous. V lost 4 bases to trimming and J lost 11 bases, with 12 bases between them. The CDR3 has 11 amino acids. In germline, CDR1 is SGHKS, CDR2 YYEKEE (reference sequence). The CDR3 loop is CASSRNREQYF. DNA of the CDR3: TGTGCCAGCAGCAGAAATCGTGAGCAGTACTTC. Looking up the rest from reference TRBV5-5 and TRBJ2-5 gives the full variable domain: DAGVTQSPTHLIKTRGQQVTLRCSPISGHKSVSWYQQVLGQGPQFIFQYYEKEERGRGNFPDRFSARQFPNYSSELNVNALLLGDSALYLCASSRNREQYFGPGTRLLVL.

This rearrangement joins TRBV5-5 to TRBJ2-7; D not resolved. The V gene's germline CDR1 is SGHKS and CDR2 YYEKEE (reference sequence). This CDR3 comprises 11 residues. Trimming removed 9 bases at V and 2 bases at J, with 9 bases between. CDR3: CATSKTYEQYF. CDR3 DNA: TGTGCCACCTCCAAGACCTACGAGCAGTACTTC. Combining the CDR3 with reference TRBV5-5 and TRBJ2-7 gives the whole variable domain DAGVTQSPTHLIKTRGQQVTLRCSPISGHKSVSWYQQVLGQGPQFIFQYYEKEERGRGNFPDRFSARQFPNYSSELNVNALLLGDSALYLCATSKTYEQYFGPGTRLTVT.

This clonotype came up many times. The chain carries TRBV4-1 and TRBJ2-7; 10 positions match TRBD1. Losses at the gene ends were 0 bases for V and 7 bases for J; bases not matched to a gene: 9. The CDR3 covers 16 residues. The V gene's germline CDR1 is MGHRA and CDR2 YSYEKL. In nucleotides, the CDR3 is TGCGCCAGCAGCCAAGATGTCGGGACAGGGGTTGGTGAGCAGTACTTC. It encodes CASSQDVGTGVGEQYF.

This clonotype turned up a few times. The V call is TRBV12-3 or TRBV12-4, the J call TRBJ2-3; 8 nucleotides agree with TRBD1. The CDR3 has 14 residues. The ends lost 8 bases at V and 5 bases at J; junction bases unmatched: 9. Written as DNA, the CDR3 is TGTGCCAGCTACCGGACAGGGACAGGAGATACGCAGTATTTT. Translation: CASYRTGTGDTQYF.

Of note for this clonotype: A much larger clone differs by one base, so this may be a read error. This sequence joins TRBV28 and TRBJ2-7, with a possible D match to TRBD1 (5 bases). Looked up from germline, CDR1 is MDHEN and CDR2 is SYDVKM. This CDR3 contains 15 residues. The CDR3 here is CAGSLSFQGYYEQYF. The CDR3 DNA reads TGTGCCGGCAGTTTATCCTTCCAGGGCTACTACGAGCAGTACTTC.

Comment on this clonotype: Just one base apart from a much larger clone, this may be a read error. V gene TRBV28 combines with J gene TRBJ1-2, with TRBD1 identical over 8 bases. The CDR3 is 14 amino acids. CDR1 is MDHEN and CDR2 is SYDVKM in the germline V gene. CDR3 bases: TGTGCCAGCAGTTTACAGGGGGCCTACTATGGCTGCACCTTC. As protein: CASSLQGAYYGCTF.

This clonotype was picked up many times. The chain is built from TRBV29-1 and TRBJ2-1; 11 nucleotides match TRBD1. Germline V gene sequence: CDR1 SQVTM, CDR2 ANQGSEA. The CDR3 spans 14 residues. After removal of 6 bases from V and 3 bases from J, the junction contained 4 bases not matched to a gene. The CDR3 is CSVHGTGGYNEQFF. The CDR3 nucleotides are TGCAGCGTCCACGGGACAGGGGGCTACAATGAGCAGTTCTTC.

This clonotype was seen more than once but under ten times. CDR3 coding DNA: TGTGCCAGCAGCTTAAGGGGCGCGGATACTGAAGCTTTCTTT. As protein: CASSLRGADTEAFF. This sequence joins TRBV7-2 and TRBJ1-1, with D perhaps TRBD1 (5 bases). The CDR3 is made up of 14 amino acids. Deletions cut 2 bases from V and 5 bases from J, with 12 bases between. CDR1 is SGHTA, CDR2 FQGNSA, per germline.